The clone carrying this TCR beta chain was observed a few times. Its antigen is undetermined. Per the germline V gene, CDR1 is LGHNA and CDR2 is YSLEER. The CDR3 extends over 16 amino acids. Deletions cut 2 bases from V and 1 base from J, with 14 bases between. Next came a second PCR, run for about 7 to 11 cycles, which used a sample-barcoded 5' primer along with a J-beta primer mix. Using its own MiXCR run on the 5' RACE reads, TCRdb lists one record per CDR3 protein. The sample contains about 900,000 distinct CDR3 sequences, roughly 48% of which appear only once. This specimen comes from a study of blood T cells in healthy people across ages. Per sample, extraction of total RNA gave at least 5.5 micrograms in every case. The study, taken as a whole, reports: Diversity was higher, and naive CD4+ cells more numerous, in long-lived donors than in aged donors.

This sequence was found in a man aged 25-45 years in good health. V gene TRBV4-3 combines with J gene TRBJ1-1; D is perhaps TRBD1 (6 bases). Sequencing was carried out using blood. CDR3 DNA: TGCGCCAGCAGCCAATGGGCCTCAGGGGCGAACACTGAAGCTTTCTTT. It codes for CASSQWASGANTEAFF.